This TCR beta chain is from a study of persistence of HIV-infected CD4 T cells (TCRdb year 2020). About the study as a whole: Participants had been on suppressive ART for a median of roughly 8 years. Peripheral blood samples of up to roughly 200 mL were collected at multiple time points, except for a couple of participants, who underwent leukapheresis at a single time point. Proviral sequencing was used to assess clonality among infected cells, whereas TCRbeta sequencing gauged the clonality of all cells within each sorted population. CMV- and HIV-1 Gag-responding CD4+ T cells were isolated from ART-treated individuals so that antigen-driven clonal expansion of HIV-1-infected cells could be examined. Anti-CD3/anti-CD28 stimulation activated a higher proportion of cells, with a lower memory fraction, than antigen stimulation. In the cross-participant TCR cluster analysis, under ten participants were included for CMV and over five participants were included for Gag.

TCRbeta repertoires were sequenced from genomic DNA with the immunoSEQ hsTCRB assay version 4 in survey mode. Genomic DNA was diluted to 9 to 10 ng/uL, and up to 1 ug per sample was used for TCRbeta sequencing. Regarding the original processing steps: TCRbeta data analysis was done in ImmunoSeq Analyzer 3.0, and diversity was calculated on productive nucleotide rearrangements. The improved Chao index was used to estimate lower-bound TCR diversity, and the Gini coefficient was used to estimate clonality using the Immunarch R package. Different nucleotide rearrangements encoding the same CDR3beta amino acid sequence were treated as distinct clonotypes. Differential abundance analysis identified TCRbeta sequences significantly enriched in antigen-responding cells relative to anti-CD3/anti-CD28-activated cells. GLIPH2 grouped TCRs by predicted peptide-MHC specificity, both within each participant and across combined participant data sets. TCRdb re-hosts the immuneACCESS table, in-frame sequences only. Its copies lack some clones; in the studies checked, an unresolved V gene accounts for under half of them, and the cause for the rest is not known. V, J and clone size are those of that table, while D and trimming were read from the DNA. This sample has 43,000 or so clones in its table, and roughly nine tenths of those were observed once. The ten biggest clones cover about 0.94% of the sample.

This specimen's treatment or condition label, per the study, means: suppressive antiretroviral therapy. As a nonspecific positive control representing the CD4+ T cell repertoire, cells were stimulated with anti-CD3/anti-CD28 magnetic beads. CD4+ T cells that responded were sorted based on upregulation of both CD40 ligand and CD69. HIV-1-infected adults in whom suppressive ART had been started during chronic infection were enrolled as participants. Participants had undetectable plasma HIV-1 RNA below 50 copies/mL for at least 4 years. To be included, participants needed a CD4+ T cell count above 400 cells/uL and a positive CMV serology. Before stimulation, PBMCs were isolated using density centrifugation and depleted of CD8+ T cells. Stimulation of CD8-depleted PBMCs was carried out for more than 15 hours with anti-CD28/CD49d costimulation, CD40-blocking antibody and enfuvirtide, to prevent new infections. Cell sorting was performed on a Beckman Coulter MoFlo Legacy or XDP sorter, and dead cells were excluded with propidium iodide. Genomic DNA was extracted using the QIAamp DNA Mini Kit for samples with more than one million cells and using the Quick-DNA Microprep Kit for all other samples.

This clone is a singleton in its sample. This clone's antigen is unknown. No quality values exist for individual bases; no much larger clone is one base distant. General study outcomes and caveats: Only a small number of individuals took part in the study, and the range of antigens tested was limited. Degenerate expanded CDR3beta sequences were enriched in antigen-responding cells, suggesting convergent selection of CD4+ responses to CMV and Gag. TCRbeta richness in CMV- and Gag-responding cells was significantly lower than in anti-CD3/anti-CD28-responding cells; CMV-responding cells had higher oligoclonality than CD3/CD28-stimulated and Gag-responding cells. Within the same sorted populations, TCR oligoclonality correlated with proviral oligoclonality. Bulk TCR analyses could not be limited to the rare CMV-responding cells that actually contained HIV-1 proviruses.

The TCR originated in an adult man with HIV who was CMV-seropositive. Sequences were derived from CD4+ T cells sorted from PBMCs after roughly 19-hour stimulation, sampled from a patient who received antiretroviral therapy. Taken with the paper, the label for cell subset or site translates to: CD40L+CD69+ CD4 T cells responding to anti-CD3/anti-CD28 beads, representing the overall repertoire.

CDR3 sequence: CASSPGSGGVTGGELFF. The DNA sequence reads TGTGCCAGCAGCCCTGGTAGCGGGGGGGTGACGGGCGGGGAGCTGTTTTTT. The receptor chain draws on TRBV7-2 and TRBJ2-2; 11 central bases correspond to TRBD2. CDR1 SGHTA and CDR2 FQGNSA were looked up in the germline V gene. The cysteine opens and the phenylalanine closes a CDR3 of 17 amino acids. Here the CDR3 DNA is all that survives: 51 bases in frame from base 1. Germline trimming amounts to 5 bases on V and 7 bases on J, with 12 as the count of junction bases outside the gene matches.